The clone carrying this T cell receptor beta chain has more than one count but fewer than ten. The CDR3 loop spans 15 amino acids. Germline V CDR1 and CDR2: GTSNPN, SVGIG (reference sequence). Trimming removed 6 bases from V and 0 bases from J; junction bases left unmatched: 8. This sample was included in a study of human T cells and chemical hapten exposure. For the study at large: Patches with 0.01% DPC went on the upper back, and the tests were read at 6 days. Diagnoses of alopecia areata, totalis or universalis occurred in mostly female patients. Minor volume differences among pooled libraries chiefly drove per-sample TCR yield variation.

A single record per CDR3 protein comes from TCRdb applying MiXCR to the RACE reads. The data show some 82,000 distinct CDR3 sequences, about 6.6% seen once. Documented time point: patch test 2, 6 weeks after DPC sensitization. Specified treatment: therapeutic diphenylcyclopropenone sensitization with weekly scalp DPC. The rearrangement joins TRBV30 to TRBJ2-3; the match to TRBD2 covers 8 bases. This receptor was taken from a woman in her 30s with alopecia areata. Some clones in this sample may be carry-over from other donors' samples. The material was whole blood, obtained in connection with sensitization to the hapten diphenylcyclopropenone (DPC). The CDR3 DNA sequence: TGTGCCTGCCACCTCAGCGGGGGTAGCACAGATACGCAGTATTTT. Translating it yields CACHLSGGSTDTQYF.